What follows is one T cell receptor (beta chain) and its context. Primers used in a second PCR of about 7 to 12 cycles were a sample-barcoded 5' primer and a J-beta primer mix. A template-switch adaptor containing 12 random nucleotides labeled each cDNA molecule. MiXCR was run by TCRdb on the 5' RACE reads, yielding one entry per CDR3 protein. The table shows just over 1 million distinct CDR3 sequences, with more than 40% occurring only once. This entry is derived from a study of blood T cells in healthy people across ages. Trimming took 3 bases from V and 10 from J; bases not matched to a gene: 7. The germline V gene has CDR1 MGHRA and CDR2 YSYEKL. CDR3 length equals 14 residues.

This receptor was taken from an older woman in good health. The sample consisted of blood. The chain employs TRBV4-1 and TRBJ2-1; 9 bases align to TRBD2. The CDR3 DNA reads TGCGCCAGCAGCCACGTGCCTCTAGCGGGAGAGCAGTTCTTC. It specifies CASSHVPLAGEQFF.